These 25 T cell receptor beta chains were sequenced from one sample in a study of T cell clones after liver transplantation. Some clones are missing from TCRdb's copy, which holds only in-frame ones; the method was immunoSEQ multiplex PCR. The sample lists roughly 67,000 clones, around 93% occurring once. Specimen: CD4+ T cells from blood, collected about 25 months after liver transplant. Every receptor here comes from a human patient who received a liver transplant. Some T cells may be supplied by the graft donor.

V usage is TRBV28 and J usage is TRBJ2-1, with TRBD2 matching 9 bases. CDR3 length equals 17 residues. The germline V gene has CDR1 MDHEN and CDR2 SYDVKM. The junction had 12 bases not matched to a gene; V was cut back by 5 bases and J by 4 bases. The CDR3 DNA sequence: TGTGCCAGCAGTCCAAAACACGGGACTAGCTCTTACAATGAGCAGTTCTTC. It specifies CASSPKHGTSSYNEQFF.

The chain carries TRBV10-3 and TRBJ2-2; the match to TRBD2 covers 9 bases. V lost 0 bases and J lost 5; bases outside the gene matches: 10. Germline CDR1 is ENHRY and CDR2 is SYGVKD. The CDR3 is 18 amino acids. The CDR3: CAISESVAGVAWTGELFF. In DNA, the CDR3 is TGTGCCATCAGTGAGTCAGTAGCGGGAGTGGCGTGGACCGGGGAGCTGTTTTTT.

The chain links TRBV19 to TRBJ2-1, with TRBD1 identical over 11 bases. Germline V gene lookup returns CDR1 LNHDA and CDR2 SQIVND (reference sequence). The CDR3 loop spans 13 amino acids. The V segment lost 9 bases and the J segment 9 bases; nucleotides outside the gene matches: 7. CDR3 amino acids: CASTRTGGSEQFF. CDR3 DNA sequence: TGTGCCAGCACCCGGACAGGGGGCAGTGAGCAGTTCTTC. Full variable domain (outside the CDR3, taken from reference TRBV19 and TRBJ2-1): DGGITQSPKYLFRKEGQNVTLSCEQNLNHDAMYWYRQDPGQGLRLIYYSQIVNDFQKGDIAEGYSVSREKKESFPLTVTSAQKNPTAFYLCASTRTGGSEQFFGPGTRLTVL.

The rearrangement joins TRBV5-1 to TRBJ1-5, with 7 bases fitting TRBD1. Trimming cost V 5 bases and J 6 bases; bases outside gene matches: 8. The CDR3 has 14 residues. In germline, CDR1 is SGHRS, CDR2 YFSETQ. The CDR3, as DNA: TGCGCCAGCAGTACAGGGGAAGCTACTCAGCCCCAGCATTTT. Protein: CASSTGEATQPQHF.

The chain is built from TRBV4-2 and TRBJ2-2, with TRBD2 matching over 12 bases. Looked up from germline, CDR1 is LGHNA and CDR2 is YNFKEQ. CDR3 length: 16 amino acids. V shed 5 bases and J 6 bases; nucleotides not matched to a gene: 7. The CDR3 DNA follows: TGTGCCAGCAGCTCCGCTAGCGGGAGGGATCCCGGGGAGCTGTTTTTT. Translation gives CASSSASGRDPGELFF.

The CDR3 sequence is CASSLGGIATDTQYF. The CDR3 nucleotides are TGTGCCAGCAGCCTAGGGGGGATTGCTACGGATACGCAGTATTTT. The genes are TRBV6-1 and TRBJ2-3, with D tentatively TRBD1 or TRBD2 (6 bases each). The CDR3 spans 15 residues. The germline gives CDR1 MNHNS, CDR2 SASEGT. Deletions cut 6 bases from V and 6 bases from J, with 19 bases between.

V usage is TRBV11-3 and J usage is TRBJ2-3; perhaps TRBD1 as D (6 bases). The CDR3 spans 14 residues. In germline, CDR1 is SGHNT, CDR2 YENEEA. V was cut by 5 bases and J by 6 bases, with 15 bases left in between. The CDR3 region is CASSVRTAGDTQYF. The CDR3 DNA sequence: TGTGCCAGCAGCGTTCGGACAGCCGGGGATACGCAGTATTTT.

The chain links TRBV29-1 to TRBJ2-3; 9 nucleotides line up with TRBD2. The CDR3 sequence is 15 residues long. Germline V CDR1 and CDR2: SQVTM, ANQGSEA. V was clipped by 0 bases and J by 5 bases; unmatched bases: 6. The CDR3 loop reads CSVEETSGWGDTQYF. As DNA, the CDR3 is TGCAGCGTTGAAGAGACTAGCGGATGGGGAGATACGCAGTATTTT.

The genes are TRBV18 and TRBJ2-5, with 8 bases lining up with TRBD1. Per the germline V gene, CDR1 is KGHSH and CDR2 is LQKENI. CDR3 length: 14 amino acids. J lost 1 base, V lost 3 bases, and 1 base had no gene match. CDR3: CASSPDRGQETQYF. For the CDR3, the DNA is TGTGCCAGCTCACCTGACAGGGGCCAAGAGACCCAGTACTTC. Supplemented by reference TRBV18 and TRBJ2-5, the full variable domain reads NAGVMQNPRHLVRRRGQEARLRCSPMKGHSHVYWYRQLPEEGLKFMVYLQKENIIDESGMPKERFSAEFPKEGPSILRIQQVVRGDSAAYFCASSPDRGQETQYFGPGTRLLVL.

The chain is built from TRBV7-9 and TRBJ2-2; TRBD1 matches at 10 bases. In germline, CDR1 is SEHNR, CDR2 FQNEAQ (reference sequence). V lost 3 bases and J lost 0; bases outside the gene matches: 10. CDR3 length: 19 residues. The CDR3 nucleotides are TGTGCCAGCAGCTTTTATGTTCGGACAGGGGGAGCGAACACCGGGGAGCTGTTTTTT. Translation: CASSFYVRTGGANTGELFF.

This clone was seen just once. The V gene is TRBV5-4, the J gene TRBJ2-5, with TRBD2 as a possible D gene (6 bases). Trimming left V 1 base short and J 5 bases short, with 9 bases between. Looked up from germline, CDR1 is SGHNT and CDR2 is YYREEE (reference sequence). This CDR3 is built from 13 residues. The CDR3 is CASSLRGGETQYF. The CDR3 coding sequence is TGTGCCAGCAGCTTGCGGGGAGGCGAGACCCAGTACTTC.

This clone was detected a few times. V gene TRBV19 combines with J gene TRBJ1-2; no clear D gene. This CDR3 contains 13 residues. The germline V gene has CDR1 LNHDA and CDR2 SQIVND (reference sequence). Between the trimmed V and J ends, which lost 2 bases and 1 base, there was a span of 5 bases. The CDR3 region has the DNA TGTGCCAGTAGTATATCGGGTAACTATGGCTACACCTTC. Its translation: CASSISGNYGYTF.

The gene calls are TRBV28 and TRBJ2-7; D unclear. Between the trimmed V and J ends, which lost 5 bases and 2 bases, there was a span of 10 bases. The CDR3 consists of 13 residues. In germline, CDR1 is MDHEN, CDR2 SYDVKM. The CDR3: CASSPPAPYEQYF. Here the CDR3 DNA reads TGTGCCAGCAGTCCGCCCGCCCCCTACGAGCAGTACTTC.

CDR3 DNA: TGTGCCAGCAGCCAAGAGGGTAGCGGGATTTCCTACAATGAGCAGTTCTTC. Translation: CASSQEGSGISYNEQFF. V is TRBV4-2 and J is TRBJ2-1; 8 positions match TRBD2. CDR1 is LGHNA, CDR2 YNFKEQ, per germline. The CDR3 consists of 17 residues. Germline trimming cut 0 bases from V and 1 base from J; bases unmatched to any gene: 5.

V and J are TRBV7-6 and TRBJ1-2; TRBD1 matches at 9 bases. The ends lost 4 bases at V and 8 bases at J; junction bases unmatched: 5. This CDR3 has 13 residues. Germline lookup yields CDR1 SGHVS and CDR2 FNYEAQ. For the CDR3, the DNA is TGTGCCAGCAGCTCGGGGACAGGGAGAGGCTACACCTTC. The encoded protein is CASSSGTGRGYTF.

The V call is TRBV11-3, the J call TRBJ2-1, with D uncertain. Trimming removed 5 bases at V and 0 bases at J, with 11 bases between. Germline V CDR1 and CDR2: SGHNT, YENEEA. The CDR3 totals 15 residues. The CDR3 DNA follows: TGTGCCAGCAGCCCCCCCGGTAGCTCCTACAATGAGCAGTTCTTC. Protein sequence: CASSPPGSSYNEQFF. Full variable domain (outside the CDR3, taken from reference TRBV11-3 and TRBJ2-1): EAGVVQSPRYKIIEKKQPVAFWCNPISGHNTLYWYLQNLGQGPELLIRYENEEAVDDSQLPKDRFSAERLKGVDSTLKIQPAELGDSAVYLCASSPPGSSYNEQFFGPGTRLTVL.

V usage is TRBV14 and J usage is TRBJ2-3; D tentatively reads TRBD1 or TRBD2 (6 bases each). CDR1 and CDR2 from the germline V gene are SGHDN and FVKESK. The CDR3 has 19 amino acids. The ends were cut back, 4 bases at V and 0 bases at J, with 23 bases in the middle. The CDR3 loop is CASSRSGASSPSSTDTQYF. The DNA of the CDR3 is TGTGCCAGCAGCCGCTCGGGGGCTAGTTCACCCTCGAGCACAGATACGCAGTATTTT.

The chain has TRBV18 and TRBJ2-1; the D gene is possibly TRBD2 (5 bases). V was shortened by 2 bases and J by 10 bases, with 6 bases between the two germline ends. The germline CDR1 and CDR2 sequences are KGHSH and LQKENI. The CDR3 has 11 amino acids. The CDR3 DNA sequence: TGTGCCAGCTCACCAGAGCGGGAGCAGTTCTTC. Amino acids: CASSPEREQFF.

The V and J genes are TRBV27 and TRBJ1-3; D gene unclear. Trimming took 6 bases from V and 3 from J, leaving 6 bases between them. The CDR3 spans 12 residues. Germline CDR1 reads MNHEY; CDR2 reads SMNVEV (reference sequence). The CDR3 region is CASSHDGNTIYF. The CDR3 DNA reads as TGTGCCAGCAGCCACGATGGAAACACCATATATTTT.

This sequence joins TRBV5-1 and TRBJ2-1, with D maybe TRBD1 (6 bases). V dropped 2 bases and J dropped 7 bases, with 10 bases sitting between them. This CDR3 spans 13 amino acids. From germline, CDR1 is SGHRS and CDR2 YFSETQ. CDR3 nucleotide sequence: TGCGCCAGCAGCTTCTCCCAGGGGAATGAGCAGTTCTTC. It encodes CASSFSQGNEQFF.

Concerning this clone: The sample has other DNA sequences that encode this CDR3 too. The CDR3 sequence is CASSIVTRNTEAFF. The CDR3 bases are TGTGCCAGTAGTATAGTCACCAGGAACACTGAAGCTTTCTTT. The chain couples TRBV19 to TRBJ1-1; D is ambiguous. CDR3 length equals 14 residues. V shed 1 base and J shed 1 base, with 7 bases lying between them. Germline-derived CDR1 and CDR2 are LNHDA and SQIVND (reference sequence).

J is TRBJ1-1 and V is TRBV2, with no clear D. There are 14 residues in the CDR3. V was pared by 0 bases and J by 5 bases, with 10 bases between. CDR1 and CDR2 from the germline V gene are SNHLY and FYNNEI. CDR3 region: CASSEALRYTEAFF. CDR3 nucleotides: TGTGCCAGCAGTGAAGCGCTTCGGTATACTGAAGCTTTCTTT.

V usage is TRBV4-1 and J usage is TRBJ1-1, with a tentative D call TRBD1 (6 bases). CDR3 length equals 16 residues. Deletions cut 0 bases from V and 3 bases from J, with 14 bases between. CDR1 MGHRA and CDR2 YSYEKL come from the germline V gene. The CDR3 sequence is CASSQDAAGADTEAFF. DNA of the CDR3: TGCGCCAGCAGCCAAGATGCTGCGGGGGCGGACACTGAAGCTTTCTTT.

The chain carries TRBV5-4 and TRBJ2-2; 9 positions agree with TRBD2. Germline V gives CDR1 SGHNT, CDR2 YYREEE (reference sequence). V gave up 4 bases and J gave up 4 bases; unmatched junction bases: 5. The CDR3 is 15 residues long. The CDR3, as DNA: TGTGCCAGCAGCGTAGCGGGAGCGGTCACCGGGGAGCTGTTTTTT. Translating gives CASSVAGAVTGELFF.

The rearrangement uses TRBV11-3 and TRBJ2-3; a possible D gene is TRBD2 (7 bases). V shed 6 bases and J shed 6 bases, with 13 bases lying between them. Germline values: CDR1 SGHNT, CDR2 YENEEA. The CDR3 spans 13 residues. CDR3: CASSRGAMDTQYF. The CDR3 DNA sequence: TGTGCCAGCAGTCGGGGGGCCATGGATACGCAGTATTTT.